Each of the 27 T cell receptor beta chains below was sequenced from the same sample in a study of blood T cell repertoires in COVID-19. Profiling relied on immunoSEQ multiplex PCR, and the TCRdb table lists in-frame clones only, not all of them. This sample has about 320,000 clones; around 90% occur once, and the top ten carry under 7.5%. Sequencing was carried out using peripheral blood. The receptor source for this set is a man younger than 30 who had recovered from COVID-19.

This rearrangement joins TRBV18 to TRBJ2-7; a possible D gene is TRBD2 (6 bases). The V end lost 8 bases, the J end lost 3 bases, and 11 bases lay between the germline ends. This CDR3 comprises 12 residues. CDR1 and CDR2 from the germline V gene are KGHSH and LQKENI. The CDR3: CASSGGFYEQYF. The CDR3 DNA sequence: TGTGCCAGCAGTGGGGGGTTCTACGAGCAGTACTTC.

Remarks on this clone: Within the sample, other DNA sequences also encode this same CDR3. The V gene is TRBV6-5, the J gene TRBJ1-2; D possibly corresponds to TRBD1 (6 bases). CDR1 is MNHEY, CDR2 SVGAGI, per germline. This CDR3 is 11 amino acids long. Trimming cost V 2 bases and J 8 bases, with 6 bases left between them. CDR3 DNA sequence: TGTGCCAGCAGTTACAGGGGGGGCTACACCTTC. As protein: CASSYRGGYTF.

The chain is built from TRBV7-2 and TRBJ2-1; D is perhaps TRBD1 (5 bases). The V gene lost 5 bases and the J gene lost 5 bases, with 13 bases spanning the gap. This CDR3 spans 14 amino acids. Germline loops: CDR1 SGHTA, CDR2 FQGNSA. CDR3 amino acids: CASSPSGQHNEQFF. The DNA for the CDR3 is TGTGCCAGCAGCCCCTCAGGGCAACACAATGAGCAGTTCTTC.

This clone occurred a few times. The V gene is TRBV2, the J gene TRBJ1-1; D is undetermined. The CDR3 is 13 amino acids. CDR1 and CDR2 (germline): SNHLY, FYNNEI. V lost 6 bases to trimming and J lost 1 base, with 9 bases between them. The CDR3 DNA follows: TGTGCCAGCAGGCCAAACTGGAACACTGAAGCTTTCTTT. Its translation is CASRPNWNTEAFF.

This clone was observed once. The genes are TRBV18 and TRBJ1-5; D uncertain. CDR1 is KGHSH, CDR2 LQKENI, per germline. V was trimmed by 2 bases and J by 0 bases, leaving 11 bases between them. This CDR3 region has 16 residues. CDR3 in DNA: TGTGCCAGCTCACCAATGCGACAACTTAGCAATCAGCCCCAGCATTTT. Its protein is CASSPMRQLSNQPQHF.

The J gene is TRBJ2-7, the V gene TRBV6-5; D gene ambiguous. The length of the CDR3 is 16 residues. V was shortened by 2 bases and J by 2 bases, with 16 bases between the two germline ends. Germline V gene sequence: CDR1 MNHEY, CDR2 SVGAGI. This CDR3 is CASSYLARPETYEQYF. CDR3 bases: TGTGCCAGCAGTTACCTCGCCCGTCCGGAGACCTACGAGCAGTACTTC.

In nucleotides, the CDR3 is TGTGCCAGCAGTCCCGCGGGGGGTCAGCCCCAGCATTTT. This encodes CASSPAGGQPQHF. The rearrangement links TRBV6-5 to TRBJ1-5, with D possibly matching TRBD1 (5 bases). Germline CDR1 reads MNHEY; CDR2 reads SVGAGI. The ends were cut back, 5 bases at V and 6 bases at J, with 11 bases in the middle. CDR3 size: 13 residues.

This chain uses TRBV27 with TRBJ1-6; 8 bases map to TRBD1. This CDR3 has 16 amino acids. The germline CDR1 and CDR2 sequences are MNHEY and SMNVEV (reference sequence). V gave up 1 base and J gave up 9 bases; unmatched junction bases: 8. CDR3: CASSLLAGGPISPLHF. The CDR3 nucleotides read TGTGCCAGCAGTTTATTGGCAGGGGGCCCAATTTCACCCCTCCACTTT.

The genes are TRBV9 and TRBJ2-3, with TRBD1 matching 10 bases. From germline, CDR1 is SGDLS and CDR2 YYNGEE. After removal of 0 bases from V and 5 bases from J, the junction contained 6 bases not matched to a gene. CDR3 length equals 16 residues. The CDR3 DNA is TGTGCCAGCAGCGTAGACCGGGACAGGGGTATAGATACGCAGTATTTT. This gives the protein CASSVDRDRGIDTQYF.

The chain joins TRBV6-5 to TRBJ2-3, with 8 bases aligning to TRBD1. The CDR3 length is 15 residues. CDR1 and CDR2 (germline): MNHEY, SVGAGI. Unmatched junction bases numbered 8, after V lost 6 bases and J lost 3 bases. The CDR3 sequence: CASSLDRGWTDTQYF. Written as DNA, the CDR3 is TGTGCCAGCAGCCTCGACAGGGGATGGACAGATACGCAGTATTTT.

The rearrangement uses TRBV7-9 and TRBJ1-4; a weak D match, TRBD1 (5 bases). The length of the CDR3 is 16 residues. Germline loops: CDR1 SEHNR, CDR2 FQNEAQ (reference sequence). Trimming took 1 base from V and 0 from J, leaving 9 bases between them. Here the CDR3 DNA reads TGTGCCAGCAGCTTAGGGGGCAGGGCAACTAATGAAAAACTGTTTTTT. Amino acid sequence: CASSLGGRATNEKLFF.

V gene TRBV19 combines with J gene TRBJ1-5; TRBD1 matches 7 bases. After removal of 4 bases from V and 1 base from J, the junction contained 4 bases not matched to a gene. Germline CDR1 LNHDA, CDR2 SQIVND (reference sequence). This CDR3 comprises 15 residues. The CDR3 DNA follows: TGTGCCAGTAGTACAGACAGGGAAAGCAATCAGCCCCAGCATTTT. Translated: CASSTDRESNQPQHF.

The rearrangement links TRBV9 to TRBJ1-1, with 9 bases fitting TRBD1. Germline V lookup: CDR1 SGDLS, CDR2 YYNGEE. The length of the CDR3 is 17 residues. V gave up 5 bases and J gave up 4 bases; unmatched junction bases: 15. CDR3 in amino acids: CASSANAQGALVTEAFF. CDR3 nucleotides: TGTGCCAGCAGTGCAAATGCACAGGGGGCGCTGGTCACTGAAGCTTTCTTT.

The chain uses TRBV6-5 and TRBJ2-7; possibly TRBD2 for D (5 bases). This CDR3 contains 14 residues. Germline CDR1 and CDR2: MNHEY and SVGAGI. Trimming removed 6 bases at V and 0 bases at J, with 12 bases between. Here the CDR3 reads CASRRVEGSYEQYF. The CDR3 region has the DNA TGTGCCAGCAGGAGGGTAGAGGGCTCCTACGAGCAGTACTTC.

CDR3 in amino acids: CASTLPGGSGKSSYEQYF. The CDR3 DNA sequence: TGTGCCAGCACTCTACCGGGCGGGAGTGGAAAGAGCTCCTACGAGCAGTACTTC. This chain uses TRBV2 with TRBJ2-7, with TRBD2 matching 7 bases. The trim removed 7 bases at V and 0 bases at J, leaving 18 bases unmatched. The CDR3 runs 18 residues. CDR1 and CDR2 (germline): SNHLY, FYNNEI. The whole variable domain, filled in from reference TRBV2 and TRBJ2-7, reads EPEVTQTPSHQVTQMGQEVILRCVPISNHLYFYWYRQILGQKVEFLVSFYNNEISEKSEIFDDQFSVERPDGSNFTLKIRSTKLEDSAMYFCASTLPGGSGKSSYEQYFGPGTRLTVT.

The CDR3 is CATSGQGGRGRRGHLNEKLFF. The CDR3 nucleotides read TGTGCCACCAGTGGCCAAGGCGGCAGGGGGCGTAGGGGGCACCTTAATGAAAAACTGTTTTTT. The V gene is TRBV24-1, the J gene TRBJ1-4, with 8 bases lining up with TRBD1. This CDR3 spans 21 amino acids. J lost 4 bases, V lost 5 bases, and 23 bases had no gene match. From germline, CDR1 is KGHDR and CDR2 SFDVKD.

The CDR3 region is CASSLSRTNTGELFF. CDR3 DNA: TGTGCCAGCAGTTTATCGAGGACAAACACCGGGGAGCTGTTTTTT. This chain connects TRBV27 to TRBJ2-2, with a weak D call TRBD1 (5 bases). V lost 0 bases, J lost 2 bases, and 7 bases lay in between. The CDR3 consists of 15 residues. Per the germline V gene, CDR1 is MNHEY and CDR2 is SMNVEV (reference sequence).

The V and J genes are TRBV6-1 and TRBJ1-5; D is uncertain. The CDR3 runs to 15 residues. Between the trimmed V and J ends, which lost 3 bases and 3 bases, there was a span of 12 bases. The germline V gene has CDR1 MNHNS and CDR2 SASEGT. This CDR3 is CASSDREFFNQPQHF. The CDR3 DNA sequence: TGTGCCAGCAGTGACCGAGAATTTTTCAATCAGCCCCAGCATTTT.

The J gene is TRBJ2-3, the V gene TRBV3-1 (or the pseudogene TRBV3-2), with 9 bases lining up with TRBD2. The CDR3 runs 15 residues. CDR1 is LGHDT, CDR2 YNNKEL, per germline (reference sequence). Losses at the gene ends were 5 bases for V and 5 bases for J; bases not matched to a gene: 8. This chain's CDR3 is CASSLAGAGGDTQYF. CDR3 nucleotide sequence: TGTGCCAGCAGCTTAGCGGGGGCGGGGGGAGATACGCAGTATTTT.

The chain recombines TRBV14 with TRBJ1-1; D remains unclear. Germline V gene sequence: CDR1 SGHDN, CDR2 FVKESK. The V gene lost 4 bases and the J gene lost 5 bases, with 11 bases spanning the gap. CDR3 length: 13 amino acids. CDR3 sequence reads: CASSLYGGTEAFF. CDR3 sequence (DNA): TGTGCCAGCAGCCTTTATGGAGGGACTGAAGCTTTCTTT.

This clone was seen only once. The V call is TRBV5-1, the J call TRBJ2-1, with 12 bases aligning to TRBD2. Per the germline V gene, CDR1 is SGHRS and CDR2 is YFSETQ. CDR3 length: 16 residues. The V segment lost 3 bases and the J segment 7 bases; nucleotides outside the gene matches: 8. The CDR3 is CASSSSGGARGNEQFF. The CDR3 DNA reads TGCGCCAGCAGCTCTAGCGGGGGGGCCAGAGGTAATGAGCAGTTCTTC.

The rearrangement joins TRBV2 to TRBJ2-5; 7 bases fit TRBD1. Germline assignment: CDR1 SNHLY and CDR2 FYNNEI. Germline trimming cut 7 bases from V and 0 bases from J; bases unmatched to any gene: 8. The CDR3 has 15 amino acids. In DNA, the CDR3 is TGTGCCAGCAAGTACCTACAGGGGAACCAAGAGACCCAGTACTTC. As protein: CASKYLQGNQETQYF.

V gene TRBV12-3 or TRBV12-4 combines with J gene TRBJ1-1, with 7 bases matching TRBD1. This CDR3 region has 13 residues. The ends lost 0 bases at V and 6 bases at J; junction bases unmatched: 1. The CDR3 region has the DNA TGTGCCAGCAGTTTAGCGGGACAGCCTGAAGCTTTCTTT. Translated, it gives CASSLAGQPEAFF.

A few counts support this clone. The chain joins TRBV6-2 or TRBV6-3 to TRBJ2-1; D might be TRBD2 (7 bases). Germline-derived CDR1 and CDR2 are MNHEY and SVGEGT. The CDR3 sequence is 15 residues long. Trimming pared 6 bases from V and 15 bases from J, leaving 27 bases between. CDR3 amino acids: CASSSRAGAFFSPFF. CDR3 nucleotides: TGTGCCAGCAGCTCCCGGGCGGGGGCGTTTTTTTCGCCGTTCTTC.

This chain connects TRBV6-2 or TRBV6-3 to TRBJ2-6; D unresolved. V was trimmed by 4 bases and J by 0 bases, leaving 7 bases between them. Germline V lookup: CDR1 MNHEY, CDR2 SVGEGT. The CDR3 runs 15 residues. The CDR3 spells CASSFHYSGANVLTF. DNA of the CDR3: TGTGCCAGCAGTTTCCACTACTCTGGGGCCAACGTCCTGACTTTC.

This clone showed up just once. The chain uses TRBV7-8 and TRBJ2-2, with 11 bases identical to TRBD1. Trimming removed 5 bases from V and 3 bases from J; junction bases left unmatched: 5. Germline CDR1 reads SGHVS; CDR2 reads FQNEAQ. The CDR3 runs to 16 residues. This CDR3 is CASSQGQGAYTGELFF. CDR3 sequence (DNA): TGTGCCAGCAGCCAAGGACAGGGGGCTTACACCGGGGAGCTGTTTTTT. Variable domain in full (rest from reference TRBV7-8 and TRBJ2-2): GAGVSQSPRYKVAKRGQDVALRCDPISGHVSLFWYQQALGQGPEFLTYFQNEAQLDKSGLPSDRFFAERPEGSVSTLKIQRTQQEDSAVYLCASSQGQGAYTGELFFGEGSRLTVL.

About this clone: Within the sample, other DNA sequences also encode this same CDR3. The rearrangement joins TRBV20-1 to TRBJ1-5; D uncertain. Germline CDR1 is DFQATT and CDR2 is SNEGSKA (reference sequence). This CDR3 has 10 residues. V was clipped by 6 bases and J by 7 bases, with 7 bases between them. CDR3 loop: CSAGGQPQHF. The CDR3 bases are TGCAGTGCGGGAGGGCAGCCCCAGCATTTT.